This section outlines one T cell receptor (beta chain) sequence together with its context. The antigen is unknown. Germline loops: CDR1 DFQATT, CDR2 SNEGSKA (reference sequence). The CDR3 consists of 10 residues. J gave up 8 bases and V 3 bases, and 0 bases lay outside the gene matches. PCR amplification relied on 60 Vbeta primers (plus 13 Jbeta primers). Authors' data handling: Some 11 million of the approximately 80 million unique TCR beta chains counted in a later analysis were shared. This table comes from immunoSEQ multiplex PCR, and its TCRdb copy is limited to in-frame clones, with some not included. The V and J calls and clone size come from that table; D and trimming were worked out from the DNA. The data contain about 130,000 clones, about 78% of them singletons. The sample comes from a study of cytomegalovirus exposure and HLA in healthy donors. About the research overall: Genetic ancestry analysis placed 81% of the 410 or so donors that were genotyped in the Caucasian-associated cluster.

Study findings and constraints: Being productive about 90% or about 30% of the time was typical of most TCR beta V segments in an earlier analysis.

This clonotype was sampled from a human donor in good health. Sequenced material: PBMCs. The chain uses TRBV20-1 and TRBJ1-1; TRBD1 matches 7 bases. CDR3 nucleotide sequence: TGCAGTGCTAGGGACAGGGAAGCTTTCTTT. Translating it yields CSARDREAFF.